Listed here are 8 T cell receptor beta chains from one sample, sequenced in a study of cytomegalovirus exposure and HLA in healthy donors. The PCR was carried out with 60 Vbeta primers and 13 Jbeta primers. Libraries were prepared by immunoSEQ multiplex PCR; TCRdb keeps only in-frame clonotypes and omits some of them. The sample has roughly 170,000 clones, 82% seen once; the top ten hold 1.5%. Specimen: PBMCs. All receptors come from a male donor in good health and CMV-seronegative.

V usage is TRBV19 and J usage is TRBJ2-2; 7 bases are a match to TRBD1. The germline CDR1 and CDR2 sequences are LNHDA and SQIVND (reference sequence). Trimming at V came to 6 bases and at J to 2 bases, leaving 3 bases not matched to a gene. CDR3 size: 14 residues. This CDR3 is CASRHRGNTGELFF. Written as DNA, the CDR3 is TGTGCCAGTAGACACAGGGGTAACACCGGGGAGCTGTTTTTT.

The V call is TRBV27, the J call TRBJ1-4, with D unresolved. CDR1 is MNHEY and CDR2 is SMNVEV in the germline V gene (reference sequence). This CDR3 contains 15 residues. V was trimmed by 8 bases and J by 4 bases, leaving 17 bases between them. CDR3 residues: CASARREGLNEKLFF. The CDR3 region has the DNA TGTGCCAGCGCCCGCCGGGAGGGTCTTAATGAAAAACTGTTTTTT. Together with reference TRBV27 and TRBJ1-4, the CDR3 gives the full variable domain: EAQVTQNPRYLITVTGKKLTVTCSQNMNHEYMSWYRQDPGLGLRQIYYSMNVEVTDKGDVPEGYKVSRKEKRNFPLILESPSPNQTSLYFCASARREGLNEKLFFGSGTQLSVL.

V gene TRBV7-3 combines with J gene TRBJ2-1; D call uncertain. The V gene's germline CDR1 is SGHTA and CDR2 FQGTGA. V lost 4 bases to trimming and J lost 4 bases, with 11 bases between them. CDR3 length equals 14 residues. The CDR3 loop is CASSSAGRYNEQFF. CDR3 in DNA: TGTGCCAGCAGCTCCGCAGGCCGTTACAATGAGCAGTTCTTC.

CDR3 DNA: TGTGCCTCCGGCAGGGGCCACGAGCAGTACTTC. It encodes CASGRGHEQYF. The chain has TRBV19 and TRBJ2-7, with D perhaps matching TRBD1 (6 bases). Germline CDR1 and CDR2: LNHDA and SQIVND (reference sequence). CDR3 size: 11 residues. Trimming took 11 bases from V and 5 from J, leaving 13 bases between them.

The CDR3 reads CASSVGQYPNYGYTF. The CDR3 nucleotides read TGTGCCAGCAGCGTAGGACAGTATCCTAACTATGGCTACACCTTC. The V and J genes are TRBV9 and TRBJ1-2, with a weak D call TRBD1 (5 bases). CDR1 SGDLS and CDR2 YYNGEE come from the germline V gene. The CDR3 sequence is 15 residues long. The germline V and J ends were trimmed by 0 bases and 0 bases, with 9 bases remaining between them.

DNA of the CDR3: TGTGCCAGCAGCCGGACAGGGAACAATTCACCCCTCCACTTT. Translating gives CASSRTGNNSPLHF. The genes are TRBV6-5 and TRBJ1-6; 8 bases fit TRBD1. J gave up 7 bases and V 6 bases, and 5 bases lay outside the gene matches. Germline V lookup: CDR1 MNHEY, CDR2 SVGAGI. The CDR3 has 14 residues.

The chain carries TRBV30 and TRBJ2-7; D possibly corresponds to TRBD1 (6 bases). The germline gives CDR1 GTSNPN, CDR2 SVGIG (reference sequence). The CDR3 is 12 amino acids. Trimming took 4 bases from V and 2 from J, leaving 9 bases between them. In DNA, the CDR3 is TGTGCCTGGACGACAGGCCCCTACGAGCAGTACTTC. This translates into CAWTTGPYEQYF.

The rearrangement joins TRBV5-6 to TRBJ2-7; 8 bases are a match to TRBD1. CDR1 SGHDT and CDR2 YYEEEE come from the germline V gene. V shed 1 base and J 6 bases; nucleotides not matched to a gene: 3. The CDR3 sequence is 13 residues long. CDR3 protein: CASSLPDRGEQYF. The CDR3 DNA sequence: TGTGCCAGCAGCTTGCCCGACAGGGGCGAGCAGTACTTC. The full variable domain, completed using reference TRBV5-6 and TRBJ2-7, is DAGVTQSPTHLIKTRGQQVTLRCSPKSGHDTVSWYQQALGQGPQFIFQYYEEEERQRGNFPDRFSGHQFPNYSSELNVNALLLGDSALYLCASSLPDRGEQYFGPGTRLTVT.